What follows are 9 T cell receptor beta chains derived from one specimen sequenced in a study of post-analysis software for immune sequencing data. Broader study findings: TRBV5-6, TRBV5-1 and TRBV20-1 belonged to a set of a handful of TRBV segments that were more frequent in patients than controls.

TCR beta libraries were prepared from cDNA with unique molecular identifiers. One entry per CDR3 protein, called by TCRdb with MiXCR from the PCR reads. The sample holds roughly 540,000 distinct CDR3 sequences, 30% to 40% seen once. These receptors have no identified antigens. The specimen was blood. The receptors stem from a girl under 18 with multiple sclerosis.

The rearrangement joins TRBV7-2 to TRBJ2-1; tentative D call: TRBD1 (5 bases). The CDR3 has 16 residues. The V and J ends lost 5 bases and 2 bases respectively, with 16 bases between them. Per the germline V gene, CDR1 is SGHTA and CDR2 is FQGNSA. The CDR3 here is CASSPGPPGPYNEQFF. The CDR3 DNA follows: TGTGCCAGCAGCCCAGGTCCACCAGGGCCCTACAATGAGCAGTTCTTC.

The table lists this clonotype with a few counts. CDR3 sequence: CASSYSKGPGRNTEAFF. DNA of the CDR3: TGTGCCAGCAGTTACTCAAAGGGCCCGGGGAGGAACACTGAAGCTTTCTTT. This rearrangement joins TRBV6-6 to TRBJ1-1; D not resolved. The CDR3 is 17 residues long. Germline CDR1 reads MNHNY; CDR2 reads SVGAGI (reference sequence). The V end was cut by 0 bases, the J end by 1 base, with 15 bases between.

The CDR3 here is CASSQDTGGNYEQYF. The CDR3, as DNA: TGCGCCAGCAGCCAAGATACGGGGGGAAACTACGAGCAGTACTTC. V is TRBV4-1 and J is TRBJ2-7; 7 bases map to TRBD2. The CDR3 length is 15 residues. Germline CDR1 is MGHRA and CDR2 is YSYEKL. Germline trimming cut 0 bases from V and 3 bases from J; bases unmatched to any gene: 5.

The V gene is TRBV12-3 or TRBV12-4, the J gene TRBJ1-1; D is uncertain. With 6 bases removed from V and 10 bases from J, the gap between germline ends came to 15 bases. The CDR3 runs to 12 residues. The CDR3 reads CASSVQGQRAFF. In DNA form, the CDR3 reads TGTGCCAGCAGCGTTCAAGGGCAGAGAGCTTTCTTT.

This chain uses TRBV7-9 with TRBJ1-2; maybe TRBD1 (5 bases). Looked up from germline, CDR1 is SEHNR and CDR2 is FQNEAQ (reference sequence). The CDR3 loop spans 17 amino acids. Trimming removed 5 bases from V and 1 base from J, with 20 bases in between. The CDR3 bases are TGTGCCAGCAGCCAGCGCGACCCACGACAGTATAACTATGGCTACACCTTC. It translates to CASSQRDPRQYNYGYTF.

As for this clonotype: Mismatch with germline at one junction end may stem from a read error. The rearrangement uses TRBV5-1 and TRBJ1-1, with a tentative D call TRBD1 (5 bases). CDR1 is SGHRS, CDR2 YFSETQ, per germline. There are 14 residues in the CDR3. CDR3 amino acids: CVSSLTTGNTEAFF. Written as DNA, the CDR3 is TGCGTCAGCAGCTTAACAACAGGGAACACTGAAGCTTTCTTT.

The J gene is TRBJ2-1, the V gene TRBV20-1; weak D call: TRBD2 (6 bases). V was pared by 6 bases and J by 0 bases, with 15 bases between. CDR3 size: 15 residues. Germline V gene sequence: CDR1 DFQATT, CDR2 SNEGSKA (reference sequence). The CDR3 region is CSAMGLWGSYNEQFF. The CDR3 bases are TGCAGTGCAATGGGACTCTGGGGCTCCTACAATGAGCAGTTCTTC.

This clonotype has a handful of counts. The rearrangement links TRBV11-2 to TRBJ2-3, with a possible D match to TRBD1 (5 bases). Trimming removed 5 bases at V and 1 base at J, with 10 bases between. There are 14 residues in the CDR3. Germline V CDR1 and CDR2: SGHAT, FQNNGV. This chain's CDR3 is CASSREGGTDTQYF. The CDR3 DNA sequence: TGTGCCAGCAGCCGAGAAGGGGGCACAGATACGCAGTATTTT. Supplemented by reference TRBV11-2 and TRBJ2-3, the full variable domain reads EAGVAQSPRYKIIEKRQSVAFWCNPISGHATLYWYQQILGQGPKLLIQFQNNGVVDDSQLPKDRFSAERLKGVDSTLKIQPAKLEDSAVYLCASSREGGTDTQYFGPGTRLTVL.

This clonotype was seen only a few times. The chain uses TRBV7-3 and TRBJ2-1; 8 bases are a match to TRBD2. Germline CDR1 reads SGHTA; CDR2 reads FQGTGA. The CDR3 has 15 residues. V shed 1 base, J shed 4 bases, and the junction held 3 bases outside the gene matches. The CDR3 sequence is CASSLSSGEYNEQFF. DNA of the CDR3: TGTGCCAGCAGCTTAAGTAGCGGGGAGTACAATGAGCAGTTCTTC.